This T cell receptor (beta chain) was recovered during a study of blood T cells in healthy people across ages (dated by TCRdb to 2014 to 2015). Some background on the complete study: Template switching captured roughly one uniquely barcoded TCR beta cDNA molecule per two T cells in model experiments. The study measured age-related changes in TCR beta repertoire diversity using deep sequencing normalized with unique cDNA molecular identifiers. Donors were grouped into four age groups: young (average roughly 15 years), middle-aged (about 40), aged (roughly 67) and long-lived (82). To avoid experimental bias, donors of different ages were spread randomly across the sequencing lanes. Two additional independent replicas of 1 million unique cDNA reads from the same blood draw were analyzed for two donors (one aged 18 to 30 and one aged 80 or older). Here is what the overall study found, with its caveats: Observed TCR beta diversity per million T cells fell roughly linearly with age, and a significant reduction was already apparent by age around 40. Compared with the aged group, more naive CD4+ T cells, fewer expanded clones and increased TCR diversity were shown by the long-lived group, suggesting age selection. Total diversity estimates from one million sequenced T cells were considered lower bounds and underestimates. The CMV infection status of donors was not known, potentially confounding age-related changes in expanded clonotypes. Since profiling was done on bulk unsorted PBMCs, naive and antigen-experienced compartments could not be conclusively compared. The percentage of naive T cells measured by flow cytometry correlated strongly with observed TCR beta diversity.

Systemically healthy Caucasian individuals from Russia, 35 to 50 in total and aged about 6 to 95 years, were included as donors. Each donor gave around 9.5 milliliters of peripheral blood, collected into EDTA-treated Vacutainer tubes. Ficoll-Paque density-gradient centrifugation was used to isolate PBMCs, with at least 6.5 million per sample. Trizol reagent was used to extract total RNA from PBMCs, with at least 6 micrograms per sample. The percentages of naive CD45RAhigh/CD27high T cells were determined by flow cytometry on a PBMC aliquot from every donor. This clonotype came up a few times. Its antigen target is currently unknown. No base qualities exist here, and no much larger clone lies one base off it. Receptor libraries were prepared by 5' RACE. This sample was sequenced with an Illumina HiSeq 2500. A second PCR of roughly 7 to 12 cycles was run with a J-beta primer mix and a sample-barcoded 5' primer. A unique molecular identifier was introduced onto each TCR beta cDNA molecule by a template-switch 5' adaptor carrying 12 random nucleotides. Each sample yielded at least 2.5 million CDR3-containing paired-end reads. First-strand cDNA synthesis was performed from all RNA using the Mint cDNA synthesis kit, with priming by a TRBC-specific oligonucleotide. After uracil-DNA glycosylase treatment, a first 18-cycle PCR used universal primers M1SS and BC2_uni_R on all cDNA. The source study handled its data this way. Normalization of each sample was performed by random selection of 1 million high-quality reads, each carrying a distinct molecular identifier. Reads with shared molecular identifiers were discarded instead of being binned into consensus sequences. MiTCR, set to a Q25 quality threshold and the strictest error-elimination algorithm, was used for CDR3 identification, clonotype clustering and error correction. A nonparametric unseen species model with Euler transformation was used to estimate a lower bound on total TCR beta diversity. In-frame beta chains were kept once TCRdb had trimmed the public reads at Q25 with fastp and called clones with MiXCR. Duplicate CDR3 protein sequences are folded into a single record with the most common DNA and genes. In this record, the V and J calls reflect TCRdb's handling and not the investigators' own analysis. This sample has approximately 1,000,000 distinct CDR3 sequences in its table, and more than 35% of those were observed once. Jointly, the top ten make up 18% of the sample.

This clonotype was sampled from a woman aged 60 to 75 in good health. The sequenced sample was blood.

In nucleotides, the sequence is TGCGCCAGCAGTGAGACAGGAAGACACGAGCAGTACTTC. Its protein product is CASSETGRHEQYF. This chain is built from TRBV10-1 and TRBJ2-7; the D segment could be TRBD1, given 5 matching bases. Per the germline V gene (reference sequence), WNHNN is the CDR1 and SYGVQD is the CDR2. Counted from cysteine to phenylalanine, this CDR3 has 13 amino acids. Just CDR3 DNA is preserved here, 39 bases in frame from base 1. V lost 2 bases and J lost 5 bases; the stretch between them is 10 bases long.